This TCR beta chain was identified during a study of blood T cell repertoires in COVID-19 (dated by TCRdb to about 2020). Regarding the study in general: Samples from collaborators originated in the United States, Italy and Spain and spanned both the acute and convalescent phases of COVID-19. The material from the prospective study consisted of cDNA or gDNA derived from T cells, B-cell-depleted T cells, or PBMCs. The dataset comprised deeply sampled blood TCRbeta repertoires from subjects exposed to, actively infected with, or recovered from COVID-19. The repertoires were released in a freely available public database intended as a resource for research on the immune response to SARS-CoV-2. The samples were drawn from two sources: the first 160 participants of the ongoing ImmuneRACE study, and some 1,300 subjects contributed by 6 global collaborators. Nearly every sample came with metadata listing a de-identified subject ID, COVID-19 status, age in years and sex. HLA class I and class II types, where available, came from metadata supplied by the sample provider rather than from assay-based typing.

The CDR3 measures 13 amino acids from cysteine to phenylalanine. Here the CDR3 DNA is all that survives: 39 bases in frame from base 1. Trimming takes 0 bases from V and 2 bases from J, and the germline ends sit 6 bases apart. Via the germline V gene, CDR1 is SGHTS and CDR2 YDEGEE. One collaborating source in Seattle enrolled patients during active infection and followed them longitudinally through the course of disease. The collaborating institutions used their own protocols to collect whole blood in K2EDTA tubes. For TCRbeta analysis, collaborators shipped samples as frozen whole blood, isolated PBMCs, or DNA extracted from either of those sample types. TCRbeta CDR3 regions were amplified from genomic DNA using the immunoSEQ Assay, a bias-controlled multiplex PCR. From the authors' description of their analysis: The number of nucleated cells in each sample was estimated from the amplification of reference gene primers within the assay. Sequence reads were collapsed and filtered to measure the absolute abundance of every unique TCRbeta CDR3 rearrangement. For each sample, productive Simpson clonality was calculated by taking the square root of Simpson's diversity index across productive rearrangements. The source is immuneACCESS, and TCRdb retained only in-frame sequences with V and J called. Part of the clones is not carried over; for the studies checked, unresolved V genes explain less than half of this, and the remainder is unexplained. V and J calls and clone size follow that table, whereas D and trimming were derived from the DNA. Within this sample are about 220,000 clones, with roughly 80% of them counted one time only. The biggest ten clones account for less than 6% of the sample.

Overall study results and their limits: Clinical and demographic metadata were provided uncurated, with the amount varying by source and participant.

With regard to this clone: The target of this receptor is not known. Base quality data are lacking; no much larger clone is found one base away.

The clonotype comes from a woman between 70 and 85 years old with COVID-19, enrolled during active disease. Sample: peripheral blood. The chain is made from TRBV5-8 and TRBJ2-7, with an unclear D gene assignment. For the CDR3, the sequence is CASSLDSPYEQYF. The nucleotide sequence reads as follows: TGTGCCAGCAGCTTGGACAGCCCCTACGAGCAGTACTTC.